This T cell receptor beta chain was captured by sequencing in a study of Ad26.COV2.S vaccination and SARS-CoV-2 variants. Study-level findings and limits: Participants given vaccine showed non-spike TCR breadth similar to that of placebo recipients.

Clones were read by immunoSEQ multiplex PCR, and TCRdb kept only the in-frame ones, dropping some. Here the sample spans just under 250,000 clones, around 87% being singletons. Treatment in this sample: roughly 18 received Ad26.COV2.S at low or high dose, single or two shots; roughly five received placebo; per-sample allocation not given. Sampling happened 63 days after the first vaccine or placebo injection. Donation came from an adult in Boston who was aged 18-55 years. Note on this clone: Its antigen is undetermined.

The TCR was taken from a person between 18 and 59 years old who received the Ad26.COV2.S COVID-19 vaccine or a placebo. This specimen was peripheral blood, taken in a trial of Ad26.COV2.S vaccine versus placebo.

CDR3 amino acids: CASSTPVAGEKTQYF. The CDR3 DNA sequence: TGTGCCAGCAGCACCCCGGTAGCGGGAGAGAAGACCCAGTACTTC. The rearrangement links TRBV5-5 to TRBJ2-5, with TRBD2 identical over 9 bases. From germline, CDR1 is SGHKS and CDR2 YYEKEE (reference sequence). The CDR3 contains 15 residues. Germline trimming cut 4 bases from V and 6 bases from J; bases unmatched to any gene: 10.